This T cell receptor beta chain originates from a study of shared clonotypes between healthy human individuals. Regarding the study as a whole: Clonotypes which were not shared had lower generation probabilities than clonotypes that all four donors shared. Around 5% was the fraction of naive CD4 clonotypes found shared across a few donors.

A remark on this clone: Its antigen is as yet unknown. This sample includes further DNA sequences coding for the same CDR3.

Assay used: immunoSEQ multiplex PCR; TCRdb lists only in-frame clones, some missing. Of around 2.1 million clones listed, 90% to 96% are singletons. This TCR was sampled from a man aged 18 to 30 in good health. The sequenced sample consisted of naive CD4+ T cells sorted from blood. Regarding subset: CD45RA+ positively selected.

CDR3 bases: TGTGCCACCAGCAGAGGAGGTCGCACTGAAGCTTTCTTT. This codes for CATSRGGRTEAFF. V gene TRBV15 combines with J gene TRBJ1-1; D remains ambiguous. The CDR3 loop spans 13 amino acids. Germline CDR1 reads LNHNV; CDR2 reads YYDKDF (reference sequence). Trimming took 1 base from V and 4 from J, leaving 7 bases between them.